Listed below are T cell receptor beta chains from one sample, sequenced in a study of cytomegalovirus exposure and HLA in healthy donors. Some clones are missing from TCRdb's copy, which holds only in-frame ones; the method was immunoSEQ multiplex PCR. The sample includes some 57,000 clones, around two thirds of them seen just once. Sequencing was carried out using PBMCs. The receptors were sampled from a woman in her sixties or seventies in good health and CMV-seropositive. Each CDR3 is given with its conserved first and last residue. Each record gives: V gene, D gene, clone size, J gene, CDR3 protein, CDR3 DNA. A D gene is named only where the DNA matches it firmly. Size tells how often a clone was seen (once, few, many) or the class of an expanded clone, and some rows leave it out.

TRBV7-2,NA,few,TRBJ2-7,CASSLADSPYEQYF,TGTGCCAGCAGCTTAGCCGACAGCCCCTACGAGCAGTACTTC
TRBV9,TRBD2,once,TRBJ2-3,CASSVGAGGLADTQYF,TGTGCCAGCAGCGTAGGGGCGGGGGGGCTTGCAGATACGCAGTATTTT
TRBV11-1,NA,NA,TRBJ2-3,CASSLGLAWADTQYF,TGTGCCAGCAGCTTAGGGCTAGCGTGGGCAGATACGCAGTATTTT
TRBV5-1,NA,NA,TRBJ1-5,CASSLEGVGNQPQHF,TGCGCCAGCAGCTTGGAGGGGGTCGGCAATCAGCCCCAGCATTTT
TRBV7-8,NA,once,TRBJ1-4,CASSSKQGINEKLFF,TGTGCCAGCAGCAGCAAGCAGGGCATTAATGAAAAACTGTTTTTT
TRBV7-2,NA,NA,TRBJ2-5,CASSLYGRETQYF,TGTGCCAGCAGCTTATATGGCAGAGAGACCCAGTACTTC
TRBV6-6,NA,NA,TRBJ1-4,CASSYPGQMEKLFF,TGTGCCAGCAGTTACCCAGGACAGATGGAAAAACTGTTTTTT
TRBV7-9,NA,NA,TRBJ1-1,CASSLPGAPEAFF,TGTGCCAGCAGCTTACCAGGGGCCCCTGAAGCTTTCTTT
TRBV5-1,NA,NA,TRBJ2-3,CASSPWRGSGVTDTQYF,TGCGCCAGCAGCCCGTGGAGGGGCAGCGGCGTCACAGATACGCAGTATTTT
TRBV27,TRBD1,NA,TRBJ1-4,CASSPRTGVTNEKLFF,TGTGCCAGCAGTCCCCGGACAGGGGTAACTAATGAAAAACTGTTTTTT
TRBV6-5,TRBD1,NA,TRBJ1-1,CASSYRDRGAFEAFF,TGTGCCAGCAGTTACCGGGACAGGGGGGCGTTTGAAGCTTTCTTT
TRBV19,NA,NA,TRBJ1-2,CASSSIRGDGYTF,TGTGCCAGTAGTAGCATTCGGGGGGATGGCTACACCTTC
TRBV5-1,NA,NA,TRBJ2-3,CASSLGLVAGDTQYF,TGCGCCAGCAGCTTGGGATTGGTTGCGGGGGATACGCAGTATTTT
TRBV6-1,NA,few,TRBJ1-4,CASSEAGRRVTNEKLFF,TGTGCCAGCAGTGAAGCGGGCAGGCGCGTAACTAATGAAAAACTGTTTTTT
TRBV5-6,NA,NA,TRBJ2-2,CASSLGHRNTGELFF,TGTGCCAGCAGCTTGGGCCACAGGAACACCGGGGAGCTGTTTTTT
TRBV19,TRBD1,NA,TRBJ2-1,CASSFRGPNNNEQFF,TGTGCCAGTAGTTTCAGGGGGCCAAATAACAATGAGCAGTTCTTC
TRBV7-7,NA,NA,TRBJ2-5,CASSLVFDLRETQYF,TGTGCTAGCAGCTTAGTGTTCGACCTGCGGGAGACCCAGTACTTC
TRBV19,TRBD1,once,TRBJ2-5,CASSTRGGTGGRETQYF,TGTGCCAGTAGTACCCGGGGCGGGACAGGGGGAAGGGAGACCCAGTACTTC
TRBV18,TRBD1,many,TRBJ1-1,CASSPTQGFRNTEAFF,TGTGCCAGCTCACCAACACAGGGGTTTAGGAACACTGAAGCTTTCTTT
TRBV5-4,TRBD1,NA,TRBJ2-6,CASSAPTWTGSSGANVLTF,TGTGCCAGCAGCGCCCCGACTTGGACAGGGAGCTCTGGGGCCAACGTCCTGACTTTC
TRBV13,TRBD1,NA,TRBJ1-3,CASSFGTGGNTIYF,TGTGCCAGCAGCTTTGGGACAGGGGGAAACACCATATATTTT
TRBV6-5,TRBD1,NA,TRBJ1-1,CASNRQGVDWEAFF,TGTGCCAGCAACAGACAGGGGGTAGATTGGGAAGCTTTCTTT
TRBV6-5,TRBD2,NA,TRBJ2-1,CASSFTSGGYNEQFF,TGTGCCAGCAGTTTTACTAGCGGGGGATACAATGAGCAGTTCTTC
TRBV4-3,NA,few,TRBJ1-5,CASSQDRGQPQHF,TGCGCCAGCAGCCAAGATCGGGGTCAGCCCCAGCATTTT
TRBV5-4,NA,NA,TRBJ2-2,CASSLASGYTGELFF,TGTGCCAGCAGCTTGGCGTCAGGGTACACCGGGGAGCTGTTTTTT
TRBV4-1,NA,NA,TRBJ1-2,CASSLRGGVNYGYTF,TGCGCCAGCAGCCTTCGTGGGGGGGTCAACTATGGCTACACCTTC
TRBV7-2,NA,NA,TRBJ1-2,CASSFLGDGYTF,TGTGCCAGCAGCTTTCTCGGGGATGGCTACACCTTC
TRBV6-5,NA,NA,TRBJ1-2,CASSYTRTGNYGYTF,TGTGCCAGCAGTTACACCCGTACGGGGAACTATGGCTACACCTTC
TRBV7-2,TRBD1,NA,TRBJ1-2,CASSRDRSNYGYTF,TGTGCCAGCAGCCGGGACAGGTCTAACTATGGCTACACCTTC
TRBV19,TRBD1,NA,TRBJ2-5,CASSTQDRGRETQYF,TGTGCCAGTAGTACCCAGGACAGGGGGCGAGAGACCCAGTACTTC
TRBV21-1,NA,NA,TRBJ1-1,CASSRPSGGAFF,TGTGCCAGCAGCAGACCAAGTGGAGGAGCTTTCTTT
TRBV19,TRBD1,NA,TRBJ2-6,CASSGWDRRDSGANVLTF,TGTGCCAGTAGTGGATGGGACAGGCGTGACTCTGGGGCCAACGTCCTGACTTTC
TRBV11-2,NA,NA,TRBJ1-3,CASSGDSSSGNTIYF,TGTGCCAGCAGCGGGGACTCCAGCTCTGGAAACACCATATATTTT
TRBV19,NA,few,TRBJ1-2,CASSTSGSGYTF,TGTGCCAGTAGTACCTCCGGGAGTGGCTACACCTTC
TRBV4-2,NA,NA,TRBJ1-3,CASSQAGGAVSIYF,TGTGCCAGCAGCCAAGCGGGCGGGGCGGTCTCCATATATTTT
TRBV7-3,NA,NA,TRBJ2-3,CASSPPSGTQYF,TGTGCCAGCAGCCCCCCTTCGGGTACGCAGTATTTT
TRBV7-2,NA,NA,TRBJ1-1,CASSLVIQTEAFF,TGTGCCAGCAGCTTAGTAATCCAGACTGAAGCTTTCTTT
TRBV9,TRBD1,NA,TRBJ2-7,CASSVVGTGPYEQYF,TGTGCCAGCAGCGTGGTCGGGACAGGTCCCTACGAGCAGTACTTC
TRBV7-2,TRBD2,NA,TRBJ2-2,CASEGLAGAGELFF,TGTGCCAGCGAAGGCCTAGCGGGAGCCGGGGAGCTGTTTTTT
TRBV6-1,NA,NA,TRBJ1-6,CASIELRASYNSPLHF,TGTGCCAGCATTGAACTCAGGGCGTCCTATAATTCACCCCTCCACTTT
TRBV20-1,NA,NA,TRBJ1-1,CSANDGTEAFF,TGCAGTGCAAACGATGGGACAGAAGCTTTCTTT
TRBV10-1,NA,medium-sized,TRBJ2-6,CASSPHGSGANVLTF,TGCGCCAGCAGTCCCCACGGTTCTGGGGCCAACGTCCTGACTTTC
TRBV7-9,NA,few,TRBJ1-2,CASSQMTDLANYGYTF,TGTGCCAGCAGCCAAATGACAGACCTCGCTAACTATGGCTACACCTTC
TRBV29-1,TRBD1,NA,TRBJ1-1,CSVEPGQGAGEAFF,TGCAGCGTTGAACCGGGGCAGGGGGCAGGTGAAGCTTTCTTT
TRBV6-5,NA,few,TRBJ1-3,CASSSGRNTIYF,TGTGCCAGCAGTTCAGGGAGAAACACCATATATTTT
TRBV7-2,NA,NA,TRBJ1-2,CASSSQGEGYTF,TGTGCCAGCAGCTCACAGGGAGAAGGCTACACCTTC
TRBV7-2,NA,NA,TRBJ1-3,CASSGGQSSGNTIYF,TGTGCCAGCAGCGGCGGACAGTCCTCTGGAAACACCATATATTTT
TRBV19,NA,once,TRBJ2-5,CASTTGDFGVTQYF,TGTGCCAGTACCACGGGGGATTTTGGGGTGACCCAGTACTTC
TRBV12-5,TRBD1,NA,TRBJ1-1,CASGLVRQGDTEAFF,TGTGCTAGTGGTTTGGTACGACAGGGAGACACTGAAGCTTTCTTT
TRBV14,NA,NA,TRBJ1-1,CASSQLQQGNTEAFF,TGTGCCAGCAGCCAACTCCAACAGGGGAACACTGAAGCTTTCTTT
TRBV27,NA,NA,TRBJ1-5,CASSSWGPGDQPQHF,TGTGCCAGCAGTTCCTGGGGTCCAGGGGACCAGCCCCAGCATTTT